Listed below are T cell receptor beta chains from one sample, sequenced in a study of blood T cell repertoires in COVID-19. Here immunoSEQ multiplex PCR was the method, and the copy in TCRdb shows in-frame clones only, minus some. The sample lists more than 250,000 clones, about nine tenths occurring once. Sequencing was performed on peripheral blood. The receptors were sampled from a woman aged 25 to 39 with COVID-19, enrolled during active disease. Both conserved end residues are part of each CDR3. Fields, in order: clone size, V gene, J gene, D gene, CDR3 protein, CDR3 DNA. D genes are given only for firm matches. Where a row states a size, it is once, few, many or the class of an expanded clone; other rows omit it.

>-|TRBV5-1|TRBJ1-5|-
CASSPRGGAQPQHF
TGCGCCAGCAGCCCAAGGGGGGGGGCCCAGCCCCAGCATTTT
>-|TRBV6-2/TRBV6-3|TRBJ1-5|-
CASSYSFRGAGQPQHF
TGTGCCAGCAGTTACTCGTTCCGGGGGGCGGGTCAGCCCCAGCATTTT
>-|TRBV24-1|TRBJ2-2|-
CATSERPLTSPGTGELFF
TGTGCCACCAGTGAACGCCCCCTCACCTCCCCGGGCACCGGGGAGCTGTTTTTT
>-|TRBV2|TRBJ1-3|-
CASSDEGGNTIYF
TGTGCCAGCAGTGATGAGGGTGGAAACACCATATATTTT
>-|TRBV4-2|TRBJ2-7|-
CASSQEGAGETYEQYF
TGTGCCAGCAGCCAGGAGGGGGCAGGAGAGACCTACGAGCAGTACTTC
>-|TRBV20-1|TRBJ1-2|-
CSVGDYGYTF
TGCAGTGTAGGGGACTATGGCTACACCTTC
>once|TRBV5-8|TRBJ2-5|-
CASSLFKETQYF
TGTGCCAGCAGCTTGTTCAAAGAGACCCAGTACTTC
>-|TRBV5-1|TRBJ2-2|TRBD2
CASSREGPGTGELFF
TGCGCCAGCTCAAGGGAGGGGCCGGGCACCGGGGAGCTGTTTTTT
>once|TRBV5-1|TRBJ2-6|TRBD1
CASRSGRGLTYGANVLTF
TGCGCCAGCCGCTCGGGCAGGGGGCTCACGTATGGGGCCAACGTCCTGACTTTC
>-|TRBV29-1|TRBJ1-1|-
CSVTPLQGVGTEAFF
TGCAGCGTTACCCCCCTACAGGGCGTGGGCACTGAAGCTTTCTTT
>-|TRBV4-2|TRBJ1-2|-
CASSQGGLDVDGYTF
TGTGCCAGCAGCCAAGGCGGCCTGGATGTCGATGGCTACACCTTC
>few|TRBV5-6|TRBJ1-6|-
CASSLGGFNSPLHF
TGTGCCAGCAGCTTGGGCGGTTTTAATTCACCCCTCCACTTT
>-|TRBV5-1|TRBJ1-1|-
CASSPRELRTGAFF
TGCGCCAGCAGCCCAAGGGAGCTACGCACTGGGGCTTTCTTT
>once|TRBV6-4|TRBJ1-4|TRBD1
CASSKDRSDEKLFF
TGTGCCAGCAGTAAGGACAGGTCTGATGAAAAACTGTTTTTT
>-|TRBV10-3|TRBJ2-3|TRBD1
CAISDRESDTQYF
TGTGCCATCAGCGACAGGGAGTCAGATACGCAGTATTTT
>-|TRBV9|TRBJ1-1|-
CASSVDSWATEAFF
TGTGCCAGCAGCGTAGACTCTTGGGCCACTGAAGCTTTCTTT
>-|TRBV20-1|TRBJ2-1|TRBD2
CSATDLAGDTYNEQFF
TGCAGTGCTACTGATTTAGCGGGGGACACCTACAATGAGCAGTTCTTC
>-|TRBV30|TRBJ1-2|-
CAWSVAPHSGYTF
TGTGCCTGGAGTGTAGCACCCCACAGTGGCTACACCTTC
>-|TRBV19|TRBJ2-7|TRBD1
CASSMGQVYEQYF
TGTGCCAGTAGTATGGGACAGGTCTACGAGCAGTACTTC
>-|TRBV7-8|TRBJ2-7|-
CASSYAANEQYF
TGTGCCAGCAGCTACGCGGCGAACGAGCAGTACTTC
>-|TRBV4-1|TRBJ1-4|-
CASSFSTGPNEKLFF
TGCGCCAGCAGCTTCAGCACAGGGCCTAATGAAAAACTGTTTTTT
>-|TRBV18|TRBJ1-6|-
CASSPVSSYNSPLHF
TGTGCCAGCTCACCGGTGAGCTCCTATAATTCACCCCTCCACTTT
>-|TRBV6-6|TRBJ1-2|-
CASSSYGTAYGYTF
TGTGCCAGCAGTTCTTACGGGACTGCCTATGGCTACACCTTC
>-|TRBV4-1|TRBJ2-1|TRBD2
CASRLGTNYLYNEQFF
TGCGCCAGCAGGCTCGGGACTAACTACCTATACAATGAGCAGTTCTTC
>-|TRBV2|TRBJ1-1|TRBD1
CASSDGTVYTEAFF
TGTGCCAGCAGTGACGGGACAGTATACACTGAAGCTTTCTTT
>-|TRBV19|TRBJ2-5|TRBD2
CASSVRLAGVETQYF
TGTGCCAGTAGTGTTCGACTAGCGGGGGTTGAGACCCAGTACTTC
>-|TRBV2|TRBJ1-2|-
CASSVITRTDYGYTF
TGTGCCAGCAGTGTAATCACCAGGACAGACTATGGCTACACCTTC
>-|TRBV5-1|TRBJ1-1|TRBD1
CASSFHRGPEAFF
TGCGCCAGCAGCTTTCACAGGGGGCCTGAAGCTTTCTTT
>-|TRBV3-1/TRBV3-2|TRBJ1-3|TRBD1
CASSQVRTGSNTIYF
TGTGCCAGCAGCCAAGTCCGGACAGGAAGTAACACCATATATTTT
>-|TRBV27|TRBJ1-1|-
CASSFSGTEAFF
TGTGCCAGCAGTTTTTCGGGAACTGAAGCTTTCTTT
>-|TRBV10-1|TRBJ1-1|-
CASRTLWGDRLNTEAFF
TGCGCCAGCAGGACCCTTTGGGGGGACCGATTGAACACTGAAGCTTTCTTT
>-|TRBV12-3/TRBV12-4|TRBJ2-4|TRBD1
CASSGTVGNIQYF
TGTGCCAGCAGTGGGACAGTCGGAAACATTCAGTACTTC
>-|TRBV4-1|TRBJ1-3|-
CASSQDRVSGNTIYF
TGCGCCAGCAGCCAAGACAGGGTCTCTGGAAACACCATATATTTT
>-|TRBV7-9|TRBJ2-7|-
CASSLGTNSPLEQYF
TGTGCCAGCAGCCTAGGGACAAACAGTCCCCTCGAGCAGTACTTC
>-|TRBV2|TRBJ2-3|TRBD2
CASSDPSGPTDTQYF
TGTGCCAGCAGTGACCCTAGCGGACCCACAGATACGCAGTATTTT
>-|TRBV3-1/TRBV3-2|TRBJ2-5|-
CASSQFGAGQETQYF
TGTGCCAGCAGCCAGTTTGGTGCAGGCCAAGAGACCCAGTACTTC
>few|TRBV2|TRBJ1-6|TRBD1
CASRTADRTNSPLHF
TGTGCCAGCAGGACCGCGGACAGGACTAATTCACCCCTCCACTTT
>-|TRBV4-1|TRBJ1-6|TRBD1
CASSQGRQGRYNSPLHF
TGCGCCAGCAGCCAAGGTCGACAGGGGCGATACAATTCACCCCTCCACTTT